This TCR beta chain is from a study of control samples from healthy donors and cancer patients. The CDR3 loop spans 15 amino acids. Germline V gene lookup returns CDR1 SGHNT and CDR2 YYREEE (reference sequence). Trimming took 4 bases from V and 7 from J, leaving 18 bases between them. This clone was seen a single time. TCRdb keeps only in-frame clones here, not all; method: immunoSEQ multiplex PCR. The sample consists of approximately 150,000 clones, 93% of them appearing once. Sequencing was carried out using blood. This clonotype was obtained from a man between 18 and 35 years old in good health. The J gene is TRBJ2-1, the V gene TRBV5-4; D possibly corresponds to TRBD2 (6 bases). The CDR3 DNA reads TGTGCCAGCAGCCCGAATGAGGGACTGAGAAATGAGCAGTTCTTC. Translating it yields CASSPNEGLRNEQFF.